The 9 T cell receptor beta chains below all came from one sample that was sequenced in a study of Ad26.COV2.S vaccination and SARS-CoV-2 variants. Assay: immunoSEQ multiplex PCR; the TCRdb copy retains only in-frame clones and omits some. The sample shows just over 350,000 clones, around 84% of them seen only once. Treatment here: some 20 received Ad26.COV2.S at low or high dose, single or two shots; about five received placebo; per-sample allocation not given. Collection of the samples took place on day 63 after the first injection of vaccine or placebo. The input for sequencing was peripheral blood, taken in a trial of Ad26.COV2.S vaccine versus placebo. The receptors here all came from a person between 18 and 65 years old who received the Ad26.COV2.S COVID-19 vaccine or a placebo.

The chain has TRBV6-1 and TRBJ2-1; TRBD2 matches at 13 bases. CDR1 MNHNS and CDR2 SASEGT come from the germline V gene. V was clipped by 4 bases and J by 4 bases; unmatched bases: 4. There are 16 residues in the CDR3. CDR3 in DNA: TGTGCCAGCAGTGGACGGACTAGCGGGAGATACAATGAGCAGTTCTTC. The encoded protein is CASSGRTSGRYNEQFF.

This clone came up once. The rearrangement links TRBV19 to TRBJ2-7; D is possibly TRBD1 (6 bases). The CDR3 contains 14 residues. Germline loops: CDR1 LNHDA, CDR2 SQIVND (reference sequence). Trimming removed 3 bases at V and 6 bases at J, with 15 bases between. In DNA, the CDR3 is TGTGCCAGTAGTATCCAATCGACAGGAGGCGAGCAGTACTTC. Translated: CASSIQSTGGEQYF. Complete variable domain (other parts from reference TRBV19 and TRBJ2-7): DGGITQSPKYLFRKEGQNVTLSCEQNLNHDAMYWYRQDPGQGLRLIYYSQIVNDFQKGDIAEGYSVSREKKESFPLTVTSAQKNPTAFYLCASSIQSTGGEQYFGPGTRLTVT.

This chain joins TRBV5-1 and TRBJ1-2, with 7 bases aligning to TRBD1. This CDR3 has 16 amino acids. Trimming at V came to 6 bases and at J to 0 bases, leaving 11 bases not matched to a gene. Germline values: CDR1 SGHRS, CDR2 YFSETQ. The CDR3 reads CASNDEGTASNYGYTF. The CDR3 DNA sequence: TGCGCCAGCAACGACGAAGGGACAGCCTCTAACTATGGCTACACCTTC.

This clone was seen more than once but under ten times. This chain connects TRBV30 to TRBJ2-1, with D perhaps TRBD1 or TRBD2 (5 bases each). Between the trimmed V and J ends, which lost 3 bases and 6 bases, there was a span of 21 bases. CDR1 GTSNPN and CDR2 SVGIG come from the germline V gene (reference sequence). The CDR3 runs 16 residues. CDR3 sequence: CAWSGARVKISNEQFF. Written as DNA, the CDR3 is TGTGCCTGGAGCGGGGCCAGGGTCAAGATATCCAATGAGCAGTTCTTC.

The rearrangement uses TRBV27 and TRBJ2-7; D assignment may be TRBD1 or TRBD2 (5 bases each). The germline V and J ends were trimmed by 4 bases and 0 bases, with 7 bases remaining between them. This CDR3 has 13 amino acids. Germline V lookup: CDR1 MNHEY, CDR2 SMNVEV (reference sequence). The CDR3 loop is CASSYGASYEQYF. As DNA, the CDR3 is TGTGCCAGCAGTTACGGGGCCTCCTACGAGCAGTACTTC.

The chain joins TRBV19 to TRBJ2-5; 12 bases are shared with TRBD1. Trimming removed 7 bases from V and 4 bases from J; junction bases left unmatched: 4. The CDR3 is made up of 14 amino acids. Looked up from germline, CDR1 is LNHDA and CDR2 is SQIVND (reference sequence). CDR3 region: CASKRDRGRETQYF. For the CDR3, the DNA is TGTGCCAGTAAACGGGACAGGGGGCGAGAGACCCAGTACTTC. Full variable domain (remainder filled in from reference TRBV19 and TRBJ2-5): DGGITQSPKYLFRKEGQNVTLSCEQNLNHDAMYWYRQDPGQGLRLIYYSQIVNDFQKGDIAEGYSVSREKKESFPLTVTSAQKNPTAFYLCASKRDRGRETQYFGPGTRLLVL.

The V call is TRBV12-5, the J call TRBJ2-3, with a tentative D call TRBD1 (6 bases). The V gene's germline CDR1 is LGHNT and CDR2 FRNRAP. Trimming shortened V by 9 bases and J by 3 bases, and 19 bases separated the two germline ends. This CDR3 has 15 residues. The CDR3 reads CARGPNRDGTDTQYF. CDR3 DNA sequence: TGTGCTAGGGGACCCAACAGGGATGGAACAGATACGCAGTATTTT.

The table lists this clone with a count of one. The rearrangement joins TRBV24-1 to TRBJ2-3; D remains unclear. The CDR3 loop spans 13 amino acids. V was clipped by 2 bases and J by 2 bases, with 4 bases between them. CDR1 KGHDR and CDR2 SFDVKD come from the germline V gene. Here the CDR3 DNA reads TGTGCCACCAGTGATTCCTACACAGATACGCAGTATTTT. Translating it yields CATSDSYTDTQYF.

This chain uses TRBV12-3 or TRBV12-4 with TRBJ2-1, with D possibly matching TRBD1 (5 bases). V lost 5 bases and J 4 bases, leaving 9 bases between the germline ends. The CDR3 sequence is 13 residues long. CDR3 DNA sequence: TGTGCCAGCAGTCCCACAGGTTACAATGAGCAGTTCTTC. It encodes CASSPTGYNEQFF.